This T cell receptor (beta chain) appears in the sequencing data of a study of CD8+CD57+ T cells in acquired aplastic anemia. Findings and caveats of the study: Both patients and controls carried the same twenty-nine CD8+ CDR3 sequences.

Both TCR beta VDJ combination and CDR3 sequence profiling were carried out. Genomic DNA was the template for this profiling. Via MiXCR, TCRdb re-called the reads, giving one row per CDR3 protein. Of 150,000 to 200,000 distinct CDR3 sequences detected, roughly 50% appear once; the ten largest clones hold 1.8%. Sequencing was done on patients that had shown CD8+CD57+ cell expansion by flow cytometry. Among the patients, none had received any therapy at the time of blood sampling. Regarding this clonotype: Its antigen is undetermined. Compared with germline, one end of the junction differs, possibly owing to a read error.

The CDR3 is made up of 16 amino acids. Germline CDR1 ENHRY, CDR2 SYGVKD. The chain employs TRBV10-3 and TRBJ1-1; 9 bases map to TRBD1. Sequenced material: sorted CD4+, CD8+, or CD8+CD57+ T cells (not recorded which) from PBMCs. The receptor was derived from a human donor with aplastic anemia. The DNA for the CDR3 is TGTGCCATCTCGTCCGGGACAGGGCGTATGAACACTGAAGCCTTCTTT. It yields the protein CAISSGTGRMNTEAFF.